The next 6 T cell receptor beta chains were all read from a single sample in a study of T cell repertoires in ileal Crohn's disease. As to time point: neoterminal ileum biopsy at postoperative endoscopy, about 6 months after surgery. Method: immunoSEQ multiplex PCR; TCRdb's copy keeps in-frame clones and lacks some. The sample lists several thousand clones, less than 75% occurring once. Sequencing used ileal tissue. All receptors come from an adult with Crohn's disease.

The sample holds a few counts of this clone. The chain combines TRBV5-4 with TRBJ2-3; D gene uncertain. This CDR3 is built from 13 residues. V dropped 0 bases and J dropped 2 bases, with 4 bases sitting between them. Germline V gene sequence: CDR1 SGHNT, CDR2 YYREEE (reference sequence). The CDR3 DNA is TGTGCCAGCAGCTTGGAGCCCACAGATACGCAGTATTTT. Translated, it gives CASSLEPTDTQYF.

J is TRBJ2-7 and V is TRBV2; no reliable D call. The V and J ends lost 6 bases and 1 base respectively, with 16 bases between them. This CDR3 is built from 15 residues. Germline V gene lookup returns CDR1 SNHLY and CDR2 FYNNEI. The DNA of the CDR3 is TGTGCCAGCAGCTACGACCACTACTCATCCTACGAGCAGTACTTC. It translates to CASSYDHYSSYEQYF.

The chain couples TRBV2 to TRBJ1-4, with TRBD1 identical over 9 bases. The J segment lost 6 bases and the V segment lost 7 bases, leaving 9 bases of the junction unmatched. This CDR3 has 15 residues. Germline lookup yields CDR1 SNHLY and CDR2 FYNNEI. In nucleotides, the CDR3 is TGTGCCAGCAAATGGACAGGGGACATGTATGAAAAACTGTTTTTT. This gives the protein CASKWTGDMYEKLFF.

This chain connects TRBV6-6 to TRBJ1-2; D is perhaps TRBD1 (5 bases). The CDR3 length is 13 residues. Trimming pared 4 bases from V and 4 bases from J, leaving 10 bases between. The germline V gene encodes CDR1 MNHNY and CDR2 SVGAGI (reference sequence). CDR3 sequence: CASSSTVVYGYTF. The DNA of the CDR3 is TGTGCCAGCAGTTCGACAGTAGTCTATGGCTACACCTTC.

The rearrangement uses TRBV6-5 and TRBJ2-3; D uncertain. Germline CDR1 MNHEY, CDR2 SVGAGI. This CDR3 spans 11 amino acids. Trimming removed 6 bases at V and 10 bases at J, with 11 bases between. For the CDR3, the DNA is TGTGCCAGCAGCGGAGAAGGCCCGCAGTATTTT. Its translation: CASSGEGPQYF.

This clone was detected a few times. The rearrangement uses TRBV6-4 and TRBJ2-1; 10 bases are a match to TRBD1. The germline gives CDR1 MRHNA, CDR2 SNTAGT. This CDR3 is 13 amino acids long. V gave up 8 bases and J gave up 6 bases; unmatched junction bases: 4. The CDR3 DNA follows: TGTGCCAGCGCCGGGACAGGGGCCAATGAGCAGTTCTTC. It codes for CASAGTGANEQFF.